The 21 T cell receptor beta chains given below trace back to one sample, sequenced in a study of blood T cell repertoires in COVID-19. Measured with immunoSEQ multiplex PCR; TCRdb has only the in-frame clones, and not every one. In the table there are hundreds of thousands of clones, 70% to 90% of which are singletons. Sequencing was performed on PBMCs or T cells enriched from blood (not recorded which). These receptors were collected from a woman aged 55-70 years who had recovered from COVID-19.

Of note for this clone: Other DNA sequences of this sample code for an identical CDR3. The chain has TRBV3-1 (or the pseudogene TRBV3-2) and TRBJ1-4; TRBD1 might be the D (6 bases). Germline V gene data show CDR1 as LGHDT and CDR2 as YNNKEL (reference sequence). V was trimmed by 1 base and J by 8 bases, leaving 11 bases between them. CDR3 length: 14 residues. The CDR3 protein is CASSQGGLGEKLFF. The CDR3 DNA reads as TGTGCCAGCAGCCAAGGGGGGCTGGGGGAAAAACTGTTTTTT.

This chain connects TRBV3-1 (or the pseudogene TRBV3-2) to TRBJ2-7; D gene unclear. Trimming took off 3 bases at V and 5 bases at J, with 23 bases between the two ends. Germline lookup yields CDR1 LGHDT and CDR2 YNNKEL (reference sequence). The CDR3 is 17 residues long. In nucleotides, the CDR3 is TGTGCCAGCAGCCAGTACCTACACGACACCTCTGTCAACGAGCAGTACTTC. This gives the protein CASSQYLHDTSVNEQYF.

The V gene is TRBV5-4, the J gene TRBJ1-2; D might be TRBD1 (6 bases). V was cut by 9 bases and J by 5 bases, with 23 bases left in between. The CDR3 contains 15 residues. From germline, CDR1 is SGHNT and CDR2 YYREEE (reference sequence). This CDR3 is CATGRDTSPKYGYTF. In nucleotides, the CDR3 is TGTGCCACCGGCCGGGACACCTCACCGAAGTATGGCTACACCTTC. The variable domain in full, completed from reference TRBV5-4 and TRBJ1-2, reads ETGVTQSPTHLIKTRGQQVTLRCSSQSGHNTVSWYQQALGQGPQFIFQYYREEENGRGNFPPRFSGLQFPNYSSELNVNALELDDSALYLCATGRDTSPKYGYTFGSGTRLTVV.

The chain employs TRBV12-5 and TRBJ2-5, with 7 bases lining up with TRBD1. The CDR3 is made up of 18 amino acids. The germline V gene encodes CDR1 LGHNT and CDR2 FRNRAP. With V trimmed by 2 bases and J by 3 bases, 15 bases remained unmatched. CDR3 nucleotide sequence: TGTGCTAGTGGTTTGCGGCCTGACGGGACAGTAGAAGAAGAGACCCAGTACTTC. Amino acids: CASGLRPDGTVEEETQYF.

The chain couples TRBV4-1 to TRBJ2-7, with 9 bases matching TRBD1. This CDR3 spans 15 amino acids. With 4 bases clipped from V and 5 bases from J, the junction kept 9 bases outside the gene matches. CDR1 and CDR2 from the germline V gene are MGHRA and YSYEKL. CDR3 protein: CASSPTGTGKNEQYF. Written as DNA, the CDR3 is TGCGCCAGCAGCCCAACCGGGACAGGGAAGAACGAGCAGTACTTC.

The chain links TRBV4-2 to TRBJ1-4; the match to TRBD1 covers 8 bases. With 1 base clipped from V and 5 bases from J, the junction kept 9 bases outside the gene matches. The CDR3 is 17 amino acids. CDR1 is LGHNA and CDR2 is YNFKEQ in the germline V gene. CDR3 nucleotides: TGTGCCAGCAGCCAAGGGCAGGGGGCTATCGACAATGAAAAACTGTTTTTT. Protein: CASSQGQGAIDNEKLFF.

The V and J genes are TRBV9 and TRBJ2-2, with a tentative D call TRBD1 (6 bases). V was trimmed by 4 bases and J by 2 bases, leaving 12 bases between them. From germline, CDR1 is SGDLS and CDR2 YYNGEE. CDR3 length equals 15 residues. CDR3 sequence reads: CASSSGQPNTGELFF. DNA for the CDR3: TGTGCCAGCAGCTCTGGACAGCCCAACACCGGGGAGCTGTTTTTT.

The V gene is TRBV11-3, the J gene TRBJ1-2; 11 bases are a match to TRBD1. Germline lookup yields CDR1 SGHNT and CDR2 YENEEA. The CDR3 runs to 16 residues. V lost 0 bases, J lost 3 bases, and 3 bases stayed unmatched. CDR3 bases: TGTGCCAGCAGCTTAGAAGGGACAGGGGGGGACTATGGCTACACCTTC. Protein: CASSLEGTGGDYGYTF.

This clone was counted between two and nine times. J is TRBJ2-7 and V is TRBV4-1; D perhaps matches TRBD2 (6 bases). This CDR3 spans 16 amino acids. CDR1 MGHRA and CDR2 YSYEKL come from the germline V gene. Trimming shortened V by 1 base and J by 3 bases, and 16 bases separated the two germline ends. In DNA, the CDR3 is TGCGCCAGCAGCCAAGTTGGGGAGGTGGTATTCTACGAGCAGTACTTC. This encodes CASSQVGEVVFYEQYF.

The chain employs TRBV2 and TRBJ1-6; D gene uncertain. The germline V gene has CDR1 SNHLY and CDR2 FYNNEI. The germline V and J ends were trimmed by 8 bases and 7 bases, with 18 bases remaining between them. The CDR3 runs 15 residues. CDR3: CASGLIAFPNSPLHF. The CDR3 DNA is TGTGCCAGCGGGTTGATAGCTTTTCCGAATTCACCCCTCCACTTT.

This rearrangement joins TRBV5-1 to TRBJ1-1, with D perhaps TRBD1 (5 bases). CDR1 and CDR2 (germline): SGHRS, YFSETQ. The CDR3 contains 16 residues. V was clipped by 1 base and J by 4 bases, with 17 bases between them. DNA of the CDR3: TGCGCCAGCAGCTTGAGTGGGGTAAAAAGGGGCACTGAAGCTTTCTTT. Protein sequence: CASSLSGVKRGTEAFF.

DNA of the CDR3: TGTGCCAGCAGTTACGCCGGGGGTCACAATGAGCAGTTCTTC. As protein: CASSYAGGHNEQFF. The chain uses TRBV6-2 or TRBV6-3 and TRBJ2-1; tentative D call: TRBD2 (6 bases). Germline assignment: CDR1 MNHEY and CDR2 SVGEGT. V was cut by 2 bases and J by 5 bases, with 10 bases left in between. This CDR3 comprises 14 residues.

This chain joins TRBV2 and TRBJ1-5, with D maybe TRBD1 (5 bases). The CDR3 contains 15 residues. Germline values: CDR1 SNHLY, CDR2 FYNNEI. With 7 bases removed from V and 7 bases from J, the gap between germline ends came to 20 bases. CDR3 residues: CASTATGGEGQPQHF. The CDR3 nucleotides read TGTGCCAGCACAGCAACGGGGGGGGAGGGACAGCCCCAGCATTTT.

The chain uses TRBV6-2 or TRBV6-3 and TRBJ2-7; D gene ambiguous. Germline V gene data show CDR1 as MNHEY and CDR2 as SVGEGT. Trimming removed 5 bases from V and 3 bases from J, with 5 bases in between. The CDR3 totals 11 residues. In DNA, the CDR3 is TGTGCCAGCAGTCCCAACTACGAGCAGTACTTC. Translating gives CASSPNYEQYF.

V gene TRBV9 combines with J gene TRBJ2-1; 11 bases agree with TRBD2. CDR3 length: 15 amino acids. Germline V gene data show CDR1 as SGDLS and CDR2 as YYNGEE. V lost 4 bases to trimming and J lost 4 bases; unmatched junction nucleotides: 4. CDR3 in DNA: TGTGCCAGCAGCTTAACTAGCGGGGGTTACAATGAGCAGTTCTTC. Its translation: CASSLTSGGYNEQFF.

The chain recombines TRBV14 with TRBJ1-6; the match to TRBD1 covers 7 bases. The CDR3 is made up of 14 amino acids. Losses at the gene ends were 3 bases for V and 9 bases for J; bases not matched to a gene: 5. Germline V lookup: CDR1 SGHDN, CDR2 FVKESK. CDR3 region: CASSQGQKSSPLHF. CDR3 coding DNA: TGTGCCAGCAGCCAGGGACAGAAGAGTTCACCCCTCCACTTT.

This chain links TRBV2 with TRBJ1-4; D not certain. Trimming stripped 7 bases from V and 7 bases from J, with 7 bases between. The CDR3 length is 11 residues. Germline CDR1 reads SNHLY; CDR2 reads FYNNEI. The CDR3 loop is CASTRLEKLFF. The CDR3 DNA reads as TGTGCCAGCACTAGACTTGAAAAACTGTTTTTT.

This chain joins TRBV21-1 and TRBJ2-2; TRBD1, the table's D call, was not compared with the DNA. TRBV21-1 is a recognized pseudogene. The CDR3 extends over 14 amino acids. The CDR3 region is CASRSQGHTGELFF. As DNA, the CDR3 is TGTGCCAGCAGATCACAGGGTCACACCGGGGAGCTGTTTTTT.

J is TRBJ2-3 and V is TRBV7-9; TRBD1 matches at 9 bases. The trim removed 5 bases at V and 3 bases at J, leaving 6 bases unmatched. From germline, CDR1 is SEHNR and CDR2 FQNEAQ (reference sequence). The CDR3 spans 15 residues. The CDR3 here is CASSLQGARTDTQYF. CDR3 nucleotide sequence: TGTGCCAGCAGCCTACAGGGGGCGCGGACAGATACGCAGTATTTT.

In the case of this clone: In the same sample, other DNA sequences code for this CDR3. The rearrangement joins TRBV7-2 to TRBJ1-1, with D maybe TRBD1 (5 bases). Germline lookup yields CDR1 SGHTA and CDR2 FQGNSA. The CDR3 extends over 14 amino acids. V was shortened by 2 bases and J by 1 base, with 8 bases between the two germline ends. The CDR3 sequence is CASSLSQGNTEAFF. The DNA of the CDR3 is TGTGCCAGCAGCTTAAGCCAGGGGAACACTGAAGCTTTCTTT.

The rearrangement joins TRBV4-1 to TRBJ2-2; the D is unclear. Germline V gene data show CDR1 as MGHRA and CDR2 as YSYEKL. The ends were cut back, 1 base at V and 2 bases at J, with 8 bases in the middle. The CDR3 has 15 amino acids. For the CDR3, the DNA is TGCGCCAGCAGCCAAGGAGAGAGTAACACCGGGGAGCTGTTTTTT. As protein: CASSQGESNTGELFF.